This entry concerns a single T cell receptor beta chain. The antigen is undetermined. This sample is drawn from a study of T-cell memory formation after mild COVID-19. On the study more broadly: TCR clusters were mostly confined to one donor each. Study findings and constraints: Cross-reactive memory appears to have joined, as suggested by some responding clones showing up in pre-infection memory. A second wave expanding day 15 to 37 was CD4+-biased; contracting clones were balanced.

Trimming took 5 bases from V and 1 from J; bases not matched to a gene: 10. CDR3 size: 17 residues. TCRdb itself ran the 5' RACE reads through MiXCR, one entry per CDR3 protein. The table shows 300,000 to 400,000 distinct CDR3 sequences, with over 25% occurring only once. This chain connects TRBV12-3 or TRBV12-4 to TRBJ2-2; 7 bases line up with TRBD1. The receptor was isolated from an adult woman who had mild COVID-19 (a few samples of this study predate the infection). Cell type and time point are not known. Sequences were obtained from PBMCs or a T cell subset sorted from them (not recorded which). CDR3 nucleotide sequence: TGTGCCAGCAGTCCCCAATGGGACAGCGAGAACACCGGGGAGCTGTTTTTT. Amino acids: CASSPQWDSENTGELFF.